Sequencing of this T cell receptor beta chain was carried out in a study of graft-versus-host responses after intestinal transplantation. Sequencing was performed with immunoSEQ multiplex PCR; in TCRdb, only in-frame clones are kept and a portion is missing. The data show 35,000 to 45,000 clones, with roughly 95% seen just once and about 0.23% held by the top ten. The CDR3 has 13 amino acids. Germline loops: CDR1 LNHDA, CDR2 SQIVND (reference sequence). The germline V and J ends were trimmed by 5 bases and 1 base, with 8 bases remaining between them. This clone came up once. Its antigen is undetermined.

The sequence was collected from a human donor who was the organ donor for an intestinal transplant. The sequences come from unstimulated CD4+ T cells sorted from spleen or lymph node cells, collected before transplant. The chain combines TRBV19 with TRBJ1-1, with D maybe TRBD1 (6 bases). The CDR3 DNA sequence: TGTGCCAGTAGTTACAGGGCGAACACTGAAGCTTTCTTT. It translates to CASSYRANTEAFF.